Sequencing of this T cell receptor (beta chain) was carried out in a study of molecular identifiers for immune sequencing clone quantification. Overall study results and limits: Clonotypes surpassing 20 RNA copies contained over 98% of effector molecules, versus under 1% in naive cells.

Both previously described methods and listed TCR primers were employed to make bulk TCR libraries. Via MiXCR, TCRdb re-called the PCR reads, giving one row per CDR3 protein. The sample includes about 330,000 distinct CDR3 sequences, 24% seen only once; the top ten take about 0.7%. This clonotype was counted many times. Its antigen remains unknown. Naive CD8 libraries came from approximately 20,000 to 1,000,000 sorted cells with 10%, 30% or 50% RNA. The CDR3 loop spans 13 amino acids. Germline values: CDR1 SQVTM, CDR2 ANQGSEA. V was clipped by 1 base and J by 1 base, with 4 bases between them. The chain joins TRBV29-1 to TRBJ2-2; D unclear. This TCR came from a human donor in good health. Some libraries in this study had Jurkat cell RNA spiked in. Sequenced material: naive CD8+ T cells from blood, with Jurkat cell RNA spiked in. As to subset: FACS-sorted CD8+CD4-CCR7+CD45RA+ naive T cells. DNA for the CDR3: TGCAGCGTTGAAGTAGGGAACACCGGGGAGCTGTTTTTT. This translates into CSVEVGNTGELFF.